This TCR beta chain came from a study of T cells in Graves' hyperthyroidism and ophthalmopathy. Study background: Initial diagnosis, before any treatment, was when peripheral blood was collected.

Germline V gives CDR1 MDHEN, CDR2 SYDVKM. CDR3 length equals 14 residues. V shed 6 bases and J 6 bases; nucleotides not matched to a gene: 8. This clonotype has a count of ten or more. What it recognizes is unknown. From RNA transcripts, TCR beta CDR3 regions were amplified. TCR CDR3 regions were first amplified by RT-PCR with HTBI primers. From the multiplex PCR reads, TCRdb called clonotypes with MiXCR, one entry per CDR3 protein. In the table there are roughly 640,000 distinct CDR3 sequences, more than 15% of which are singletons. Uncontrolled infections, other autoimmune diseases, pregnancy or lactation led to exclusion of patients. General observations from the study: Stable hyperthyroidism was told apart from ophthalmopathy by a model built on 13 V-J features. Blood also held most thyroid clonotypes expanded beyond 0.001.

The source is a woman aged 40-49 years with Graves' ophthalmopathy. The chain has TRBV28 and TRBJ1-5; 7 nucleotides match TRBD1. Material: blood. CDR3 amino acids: CASRLEGATQPQHF. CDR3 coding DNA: TGTGCCAGCAGGCTAGAGGGGGCGACTCAGCCCCAGCATTTT.